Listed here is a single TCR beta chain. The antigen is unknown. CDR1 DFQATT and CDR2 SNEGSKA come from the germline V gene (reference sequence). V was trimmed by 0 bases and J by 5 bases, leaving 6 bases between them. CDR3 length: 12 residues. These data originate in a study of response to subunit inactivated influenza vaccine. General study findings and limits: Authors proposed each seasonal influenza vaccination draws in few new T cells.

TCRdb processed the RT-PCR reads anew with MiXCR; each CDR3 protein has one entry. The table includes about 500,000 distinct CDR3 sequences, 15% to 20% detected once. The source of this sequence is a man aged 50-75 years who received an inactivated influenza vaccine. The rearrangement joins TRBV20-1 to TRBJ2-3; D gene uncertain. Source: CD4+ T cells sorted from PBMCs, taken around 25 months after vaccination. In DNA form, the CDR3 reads TGCAGTGCTAGAGATCTAGGAGATACGCAGTATTTT. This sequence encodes CSARDLGDTQYF.